This T cell receptor beta chain is drawn from a study of T-cell reconstitution after alpha-beta-depleted transplantation in children. Study-level findings and limits: Newly produced T cells mostly provided counts and TCRbeta diversity after one year, as hyperexpanded clones declined. As was reported, about two months after transplant, alpha-beta T cells came from several hundred expanded graft clones. Surviving thymic progenitors and recipient T cells were the source of high TCRbeta diversity at day 60 in some patients.

This clonotype was found a few times. Its antigen remains unknown. From germline, CDR1 is SEHNR and CDR2 FQNEAQ (reference sequence). The CDR3 extends over 14 amino acids. The germline V and J ends were trimmed by 1 base and 5 bases, with 9 bases remaining between them. This sample's TCRbeta library carried unique molecular identifier barcodes. TCRdb passed the PCR reads through MiXCR, listing each CDR3 protein once. This sample has 75,000 to 80,000 distinct CDR3 sequences, with roughly 20% found just once. The specimen was PBMCs, mostly from graft donor cells, collected 360 days after TCRalphabeta/CD19-depleted stem cell transplant. This sequence was found in a male patient aged 2-9 years who had a stem cell transplant for acute lymphoblastic leukemia, so the T cells may come from the graft donor. The rearrangement uses TRBV7-9 and TRBJ2-1; no clear D. The CDR3 is CASSLVAADNEQFF. In DNA, the CDR3 is TGTGCCAGCAGCTTAGTGGCAGCTGACAATGAGCAGTTCTTC.